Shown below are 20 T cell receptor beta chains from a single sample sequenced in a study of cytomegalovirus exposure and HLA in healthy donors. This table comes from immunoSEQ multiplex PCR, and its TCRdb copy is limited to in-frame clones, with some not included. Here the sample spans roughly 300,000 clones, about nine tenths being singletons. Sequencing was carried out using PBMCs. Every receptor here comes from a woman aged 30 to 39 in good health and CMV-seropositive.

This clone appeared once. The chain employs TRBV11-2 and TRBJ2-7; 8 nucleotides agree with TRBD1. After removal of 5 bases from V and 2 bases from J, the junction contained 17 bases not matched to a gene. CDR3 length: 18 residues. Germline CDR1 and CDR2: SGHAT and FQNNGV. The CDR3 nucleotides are TGTGCCAGCAGCCGCTCCCGTCCGGACAGGGCATTCACCTACGAGCAGTACTTC. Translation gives CASSRSRPDRAFTYEQYF.

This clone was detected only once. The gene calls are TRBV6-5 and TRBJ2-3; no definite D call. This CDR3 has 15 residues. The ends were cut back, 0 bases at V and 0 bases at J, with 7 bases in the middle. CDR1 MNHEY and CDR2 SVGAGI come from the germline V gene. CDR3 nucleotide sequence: TGTGCCAGCAGTTACTCGTGGGTGAGCACAGATACGCAGTATTTT. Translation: CASSYSWVSTDTQYF.

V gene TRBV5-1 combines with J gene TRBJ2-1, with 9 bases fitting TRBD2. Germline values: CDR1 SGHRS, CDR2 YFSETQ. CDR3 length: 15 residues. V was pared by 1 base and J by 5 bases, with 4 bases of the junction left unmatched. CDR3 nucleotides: TGCGCCAGCAGCTTGCGCGGGAGGGAAAACAATGAGCAGTTCTTC. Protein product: CASSLRGRENNEQFF. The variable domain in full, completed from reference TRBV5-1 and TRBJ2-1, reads KAGVTQTPRYLIKTRGQQVTLSCSPISGHRSVSWYQQTPGQGLQFLFEYFSETQRNKGNFPGRFSGRQFSNSRSEMNVSTLELGDSALYLCASSLRGRENNEQFFGPGTRLTVL.

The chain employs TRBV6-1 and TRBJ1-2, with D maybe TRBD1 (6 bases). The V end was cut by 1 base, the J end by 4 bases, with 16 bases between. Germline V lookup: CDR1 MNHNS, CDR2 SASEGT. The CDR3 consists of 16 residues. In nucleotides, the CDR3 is TGTGCCAGCAGTGAAGGCGGGGGCGCAAGTGTCTATGGCTACACCTTC. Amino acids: CASSEGGGASVYGYTF.

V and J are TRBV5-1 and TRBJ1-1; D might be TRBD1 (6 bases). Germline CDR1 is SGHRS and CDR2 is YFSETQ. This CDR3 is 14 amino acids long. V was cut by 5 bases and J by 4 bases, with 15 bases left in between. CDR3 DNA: TGCGCCAGCAGTTTATCAGGGGTCGCCACTGAAGCTTTCTTT. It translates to CASSLSGVATEAFF.

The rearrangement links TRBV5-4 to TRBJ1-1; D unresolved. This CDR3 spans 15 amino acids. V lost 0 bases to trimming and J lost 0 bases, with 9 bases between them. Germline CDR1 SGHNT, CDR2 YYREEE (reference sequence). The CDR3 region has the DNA TGTGCCAGCAGCTTGGGGATAGGAATGAACACTGAAGCTTTCTTT. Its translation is CASSLGIGMNTEAFF.

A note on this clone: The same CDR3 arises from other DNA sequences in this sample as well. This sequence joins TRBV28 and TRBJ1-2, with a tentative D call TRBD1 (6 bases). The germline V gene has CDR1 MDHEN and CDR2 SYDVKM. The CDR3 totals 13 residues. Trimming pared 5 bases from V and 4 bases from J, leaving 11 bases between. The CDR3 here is CASSPDRSYGYTF. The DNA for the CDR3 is TGTGCCAGCAGTCCAGACAGGAGCTATGGCTACACCTTC.

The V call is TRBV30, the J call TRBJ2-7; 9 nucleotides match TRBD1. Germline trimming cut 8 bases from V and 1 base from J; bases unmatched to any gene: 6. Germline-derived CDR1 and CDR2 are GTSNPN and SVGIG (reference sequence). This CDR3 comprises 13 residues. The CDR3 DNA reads TGTGCCGTGGACAGGGGCCGTTCCTACGAGCAGTACTTC. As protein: CAVDRGRSYEQYF.

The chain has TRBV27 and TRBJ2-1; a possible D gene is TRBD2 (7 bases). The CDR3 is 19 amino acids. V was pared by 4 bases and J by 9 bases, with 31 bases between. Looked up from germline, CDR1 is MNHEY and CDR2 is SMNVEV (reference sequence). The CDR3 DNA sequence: TGTGCCAGCAGTTCCCCGGGAACTGTATGGGGGGCGGGGGAGGCTGAGCAGTTCTTC. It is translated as CASSSPGTVWGAGEAEQFF.

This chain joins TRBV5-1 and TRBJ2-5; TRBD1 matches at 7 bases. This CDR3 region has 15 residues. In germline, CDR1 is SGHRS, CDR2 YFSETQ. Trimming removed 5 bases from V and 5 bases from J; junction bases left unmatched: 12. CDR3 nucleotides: TGCGCCAGCAGGACCGGGACAGCCCTCGGGGAGACCCAGTACTTC. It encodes CASRTGTALGETQYF.

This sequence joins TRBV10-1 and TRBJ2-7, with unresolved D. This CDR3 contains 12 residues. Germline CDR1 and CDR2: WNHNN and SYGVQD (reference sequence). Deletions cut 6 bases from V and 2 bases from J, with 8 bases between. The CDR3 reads CASRDRPYEQYF. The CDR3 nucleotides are TGCGCCAGCAGGGACCGACCCTACGAGCAGTACTTC.

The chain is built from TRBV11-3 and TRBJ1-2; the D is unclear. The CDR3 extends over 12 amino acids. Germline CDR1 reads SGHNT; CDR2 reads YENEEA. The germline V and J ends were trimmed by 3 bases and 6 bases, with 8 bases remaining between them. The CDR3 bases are TGTGCCAGCAGCTTCAGTGGGGATGGCTACACCTTC. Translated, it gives CASSFSGDGYTF.

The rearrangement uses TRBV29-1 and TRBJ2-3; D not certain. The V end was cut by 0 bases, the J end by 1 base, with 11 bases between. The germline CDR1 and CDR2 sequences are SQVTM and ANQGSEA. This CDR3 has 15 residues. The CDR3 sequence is CSVEDQGLGTDTQYF. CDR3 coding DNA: TGCAGCGTTGAAGATCAAGGGCTGGGCACAGATACGCAGTATTTT.

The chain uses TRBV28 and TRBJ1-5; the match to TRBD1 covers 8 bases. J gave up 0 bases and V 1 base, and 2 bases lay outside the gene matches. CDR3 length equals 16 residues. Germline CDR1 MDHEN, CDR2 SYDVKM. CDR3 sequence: CASSLSTGDSNQPQHF. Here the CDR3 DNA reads TGTGCCAGCAGTTTATCGACAGGGGATAGCAATCAGCCCCAGCATTTT. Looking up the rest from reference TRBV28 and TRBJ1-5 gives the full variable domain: DVKVTQSSRYLVKRTGEKVFLECVQDMDHENMFWYRQDPGLGLRLIYFSYDVKMKEKGDIPEGYSVSREKKERFSLILESASTNQTSMYLCASSLSTGDSNQPQHFGDGTRLSIL.

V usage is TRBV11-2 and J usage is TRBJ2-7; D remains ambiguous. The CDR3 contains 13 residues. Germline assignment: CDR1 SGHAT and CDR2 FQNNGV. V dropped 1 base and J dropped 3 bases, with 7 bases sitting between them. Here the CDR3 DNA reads TGTGCCAGCAGCTTAGTCCAGCTCTACGAGCAGTACTTC. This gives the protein CASSLVQLYEQYF. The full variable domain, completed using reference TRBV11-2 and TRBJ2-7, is EAGVAQSPRYKIIEKRQSVAFWCNPISGHATLYWYQQILGQGPKLLIQFQNNGVVDDSQLPKDRFSAERLKGVDSTLKIQPAKLEDSAVYLCASSLVQLYEQYFGPGTRLTVT.

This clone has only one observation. CDR3 in amino acids: CASSQNTGTPLLTEAFF. CDR3 DNA sequence: TGCGCCAGCAGCCAAAATACCGGGACGCCCCTCCTCACTGAAGCTTTCTTT. The genes are TRBV4-3 and TRBJ1-1, with D perhaps TRBD1 (5 bases). Trimming took off 2 bases at V and 4 bases at J, with 20 bases between the two ends. Germline CDR1 and CDR2: LGHNA and YSLEER. The CDR3 has 17 residues.

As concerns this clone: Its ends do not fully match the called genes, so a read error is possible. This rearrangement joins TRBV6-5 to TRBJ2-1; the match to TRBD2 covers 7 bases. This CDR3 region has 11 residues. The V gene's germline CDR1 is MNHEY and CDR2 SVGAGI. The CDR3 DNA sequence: TGTGCCAGCAGTTACAGGCGGGAGTGGATCTTC. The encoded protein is CASSYRREWIF.

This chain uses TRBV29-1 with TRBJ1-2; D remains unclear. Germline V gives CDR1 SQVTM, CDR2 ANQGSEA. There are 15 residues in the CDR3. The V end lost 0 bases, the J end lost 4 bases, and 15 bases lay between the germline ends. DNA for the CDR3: TGCAGCGTTGAAGAGGAGGCGGAATTCAGCTATGGCTACACCTTC. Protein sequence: CSVEEEAEFSYGYTF.

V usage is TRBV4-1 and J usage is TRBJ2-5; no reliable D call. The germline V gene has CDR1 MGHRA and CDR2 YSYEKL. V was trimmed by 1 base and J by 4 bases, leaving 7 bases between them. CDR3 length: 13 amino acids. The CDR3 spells CASSQGIAETQYF. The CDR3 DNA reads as TGCGCCAGCAGCCAAGGGATAGCAGAGACCCAGTACTTC.

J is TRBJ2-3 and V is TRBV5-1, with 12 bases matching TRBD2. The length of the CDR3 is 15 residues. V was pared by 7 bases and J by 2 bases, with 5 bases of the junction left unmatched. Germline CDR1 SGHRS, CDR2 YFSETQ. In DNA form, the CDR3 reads TGCGCCAGCTTCCGACTAGCGGGGGCCACAGATACGCAGTATTTT. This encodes CASFRLAGATDTQYF.